These T cell receptor beta chains were read from a single sample in a study of regulatory T cells in long-lasting Graves disease. Using its own MiXCR run on the multiplex PCR reads, TCRdb lists one record per CDR3 protein. The sample carries around 420,000 distinct CDR3 sequences, 15% recorded once. In addition, the sample was reused for a study of T cells in Graves' hyperthyroidism and ophthalmopathy.

Sequenced here: peripheral blood mononuclear cells (PBMCs), sampled at new diagnosis, from a patient treated with antithyroid drugs. Receptor source: a woman in her thirties or forties with Graves disease. CDR3s include the opening cysteine and the closing phenylalanine or tryptophan. A D gene is named only where the DNA matches it firmly. For some rows the clone size is stated as once, few or many, or as a class when expanded; others skip it.

size,D,J,V,DNA,CDR3
many,TRBD1,TRBJ1-1,TRBV12-3/TRBV12-4,TGTGCCAGCAGTTCACAGGGGATGAACACTGAAGCTTTCTTT,CASSSQGMNTEAFF
many,TRBD1,TRBJ1-4,TRBV28,TGTGCCAGAGTACCGACAGGGGGCTATAATGAAAAACTGTTTTTT,CARVPTGGYNEKLFF
few,NA,TRBJ1-4,TRBV6-2/TRBV6-3,TGTGCCAGCAGTTATAGGACCGGGGAAAAACTGTTTTTT,CASSYRTGEKLFF
many,TRBD1,TRBJ2-5,TRBV24-1,TGTGCCATTGTTATCAGGGGGCACATCCAAGAGACCCAGTACTTC,CAIVIRGHIQETQYF
many,TRBD2,TRBJ2-5,TRBV20-1,TGCAGTGCTGGGGGGGGACTAGCGGGAGGGCCGGAGACCCAGTACTTC,CSAGGGLAGGPETQYF
many,TRBD1,TRBJ2-7,TRBV28,TGTGCCAGCAGGGGGACAGGGAGCTCCTACGAGCAGTACTTC,CASRGTGSSYEQYF
NA,NA,TRBJ2-5,TRBV4-1,TGCGCCAGCAGCCATCCCGGACAGCTCCAAGAGACCCAGTACTTC,CASSHPGQLQETQYF
few,TRBD1,TRBJ2-2,TRBV5-1,TGCGCCAGCAGCCTGGGACAGACCCTCGGGGAGCTGTTTTTT,CASSLGQTLGELFF
many,NA,TRBJ1-1,TRBV28,TGTGCCAGCGGGGAGGGAATGAACACTGAAGCTTTCTTT,CASGEGMNTEAFF
many,NA,TRBJ2-7,TRBV2,TGTGCCAGCAGTGGATTAGGGCAGTACGAGCAGTACTTC,CASSGLGQYEQYF
many,NA,TRBJ2-2,TRBV18,TGTGCCAGCTCATCTACCGCTCACACCGGGGAGCTGTTTTTT,CASSSTAHTGELFF
many,NA,TRBJ1-1,TRBV7-2,TGTGCCAGCAGCTTAGCAGTGGGCGGAAACACTGAAGCTTTCTTT,CASSLAVGGNTEAFF
NA,NA,TRBJ2-1,TRBV19,TGTGCCAGTAGCAAGTACAATGAGCAGCTCTTC,CASSKYNEQLF
many,TRBD2,TRBJ2-5,TRBV20-1,TGCAGTGCTACGGATAGCGGGAGGGTTCAAGAGACCCAGTACTTC,CSATDSGRVQETQYF
NA,TRBD2,TRBJ2-5,TRBV2,TGTGCCAGCAGCCCAGCCCGGACTAGCGTCGCGTCGCGGGAGACCCAGTACTTC,CASSPARTSVASRETQYF